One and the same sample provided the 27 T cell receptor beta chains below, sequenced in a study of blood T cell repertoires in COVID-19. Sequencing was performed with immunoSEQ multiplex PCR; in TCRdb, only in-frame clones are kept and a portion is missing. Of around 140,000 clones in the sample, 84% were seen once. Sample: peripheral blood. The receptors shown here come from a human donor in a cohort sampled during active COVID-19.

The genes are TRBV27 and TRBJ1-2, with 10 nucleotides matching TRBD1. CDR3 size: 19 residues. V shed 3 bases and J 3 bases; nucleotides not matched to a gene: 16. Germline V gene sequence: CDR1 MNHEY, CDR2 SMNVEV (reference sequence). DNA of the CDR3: TGTGCCAGCAGTTTTCTAGCCGGGACAGGGGCCCTCCGAGACTATGGCTACACCTTC. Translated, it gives CASSFLAGTGALRDYGYTF.

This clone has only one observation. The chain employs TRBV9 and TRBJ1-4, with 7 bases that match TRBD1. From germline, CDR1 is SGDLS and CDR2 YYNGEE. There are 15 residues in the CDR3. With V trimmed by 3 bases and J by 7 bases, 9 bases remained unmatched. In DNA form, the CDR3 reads TGTGCCAGCAGCGCTGCCGGGACAGTAGGTGAAAAACTGTTTTTT. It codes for CASSAAGTVGEKLFF.

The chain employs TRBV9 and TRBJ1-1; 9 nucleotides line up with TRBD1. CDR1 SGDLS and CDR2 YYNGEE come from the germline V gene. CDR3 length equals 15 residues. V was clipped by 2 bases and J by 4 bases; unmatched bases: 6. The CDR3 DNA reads TGTGCCAGCAGCGTGGACGGACAGGGGTTCACTGAAGCTTTCTTT. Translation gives CASSVDGQGFTEAFF.

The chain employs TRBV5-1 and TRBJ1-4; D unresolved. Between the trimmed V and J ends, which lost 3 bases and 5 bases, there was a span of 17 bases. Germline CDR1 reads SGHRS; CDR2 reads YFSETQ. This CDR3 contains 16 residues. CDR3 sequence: CASSSNSKDWNEKLFF. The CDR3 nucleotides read TGCGCCAGCAGCTCCAATTCCAAGGACTGGAATGAAAAACTGTTTTTT.

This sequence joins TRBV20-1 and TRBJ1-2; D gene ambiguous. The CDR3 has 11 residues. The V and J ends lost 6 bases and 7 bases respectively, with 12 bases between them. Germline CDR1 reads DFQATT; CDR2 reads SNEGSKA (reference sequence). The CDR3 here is CSAYHLSGYTF. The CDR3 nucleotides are TGCAGTGCCTACCACCTGTCTGGCTACACCTTC.

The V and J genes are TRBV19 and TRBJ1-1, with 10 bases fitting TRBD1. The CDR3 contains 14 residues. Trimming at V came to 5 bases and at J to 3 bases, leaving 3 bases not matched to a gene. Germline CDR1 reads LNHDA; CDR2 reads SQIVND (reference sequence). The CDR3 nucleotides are TGTGCCAGTAGTCGGGACAGGGGCGACACTGAAGCTTTCTTT. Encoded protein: CASSRDRGDTEAFF.

Here the CDR3 reads CATSDFDRGNEQFF. CDR3 bases: TGTGCCACCAGTGATTTCGACAGGGGCAATGAGCAGTTCTTC. The chain links TRBV24-1 to TRBJ2-1; TRBD1 matches 8 bases. There are 14 residues in the CDR3. The germline gives CDR1 KGHDR, CDR2 SFDVKD. V trimming: 1 base; J trimming: 6 bases; junction bases outside the gene matches: 1.

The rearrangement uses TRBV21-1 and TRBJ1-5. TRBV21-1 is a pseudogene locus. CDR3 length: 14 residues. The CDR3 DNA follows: TGTGCCAGCAGCAAAGGGGTGGCCGGGAGGACCCAGCATTTT. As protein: CASSKGVAGRTQHF.

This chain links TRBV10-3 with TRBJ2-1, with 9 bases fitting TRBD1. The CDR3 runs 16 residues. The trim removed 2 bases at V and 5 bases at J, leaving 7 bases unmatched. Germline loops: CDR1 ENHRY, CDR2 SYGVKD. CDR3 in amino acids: CAISETDRGTDNEQFF. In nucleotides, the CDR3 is TGTGCCATCAGTGAGACCGACAGGGGGACGGACAATGAGCAGTTCTTC.

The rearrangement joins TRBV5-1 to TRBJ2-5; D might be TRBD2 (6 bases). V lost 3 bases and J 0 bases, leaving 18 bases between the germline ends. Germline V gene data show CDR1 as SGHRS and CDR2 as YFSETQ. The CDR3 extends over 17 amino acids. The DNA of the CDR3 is TGCGCCAGCAGCTGGGGAAATATAGCGGTAAACCAAGAGACCCAGTACTTC. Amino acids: CASSWGNIAVNQETQYF.

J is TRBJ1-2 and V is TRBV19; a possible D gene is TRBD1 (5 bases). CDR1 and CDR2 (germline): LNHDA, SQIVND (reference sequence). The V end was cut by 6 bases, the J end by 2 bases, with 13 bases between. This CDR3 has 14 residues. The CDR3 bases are TGTGCCAGTAGGTGGGGCAGAGGCAACTATGGCTACACCTTC. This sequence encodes CASRWGRGNYGYTF.

CDR3 sequence reads: CASSQVVRDRARGANVLTF. The CDR3 DNA is TGTGCCAGCAGCCAAGTAGTCCGGGACAGGGCAAGGGGGGCCAACGTCCTGACTTTC. The V call is TRBV3-1 (or the pseudogene TRBV3-2), the J call TRBJ2-6, with 9 bases lining up with TRBD1. The V segment lost 1 base and the J segment 4 bases; nucleotides outside the gene matches: 11. CDR3 size: 19 residues. CDR1 is LGHDT, CDR2 YNNKEL, per germline (reference sequence).

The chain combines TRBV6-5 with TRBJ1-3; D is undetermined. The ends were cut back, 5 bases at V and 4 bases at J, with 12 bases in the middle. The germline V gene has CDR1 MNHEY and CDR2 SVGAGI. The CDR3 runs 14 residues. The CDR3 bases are TGTGCCAGCAGTCAGACAAGACCAGGAAACACCATATATTTT. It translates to CASSQTRPGNTIYF.

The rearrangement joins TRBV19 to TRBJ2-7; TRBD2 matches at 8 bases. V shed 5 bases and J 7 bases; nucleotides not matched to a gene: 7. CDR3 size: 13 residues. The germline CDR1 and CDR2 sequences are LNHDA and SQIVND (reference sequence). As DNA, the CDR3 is TGTGCCAGTAGTCTCCTAGCGGGCGGGGAGCAGTACTTC. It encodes CASSLLAGGEQYF.

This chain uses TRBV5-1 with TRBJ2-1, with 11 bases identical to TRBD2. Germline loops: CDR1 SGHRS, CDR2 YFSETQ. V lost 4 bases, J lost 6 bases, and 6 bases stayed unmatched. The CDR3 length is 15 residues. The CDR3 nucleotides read TGCGCCAGCAGCAAAACTAGCGGGAGCGGCAATGAGCAGTTCTTC. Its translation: CASSKTSGSGNEQFF.

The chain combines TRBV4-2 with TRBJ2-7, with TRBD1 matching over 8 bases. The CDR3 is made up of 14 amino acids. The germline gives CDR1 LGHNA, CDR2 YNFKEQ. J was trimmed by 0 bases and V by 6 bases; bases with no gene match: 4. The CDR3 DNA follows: TGTGCCAGCAGGGACAGGGTGAGCTCCTACGAGCAGTACTTC. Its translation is CASRDRVSSYEQYF.

In DNA form, the CDR3 reads TGTGCCAGCAGCTTAGGCCCAACCGGACTAGCGGAAGAGACCCAGTACTTC. Encoded protein: CASSLGPTGLAEETQYF. The chain carries TRBV13 and TRBJ2-5; 10 nucleotides line up with TRBD2. This CDR3 contains 17 residues. Germline V lookup: CDR1 PRHDT, CDR2 FYEKMQ (reference sequence). V was clipped by 0 bases and J by 3 bases; unmatched bases: 7.

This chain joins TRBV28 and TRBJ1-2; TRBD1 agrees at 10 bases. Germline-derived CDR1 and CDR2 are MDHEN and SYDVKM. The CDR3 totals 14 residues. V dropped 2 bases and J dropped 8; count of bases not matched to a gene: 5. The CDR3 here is CASSLRGQGEGYTF. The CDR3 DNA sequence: TGTGCCAGCAGTTTAAGAGGACAGGGGGAAGGCTACACCTTC.

The CDR3 here is CAWSVGGGDYEQYF. CDR3 in DNA: TGTGCCTGGAGTGTGGGAGGGGGTGACTACGAGCAGTACTTC. This chain uses TRBV30 with TRBJ2-7, with a possible D match to TRBD2 (7 bases). Per germline, CDR1 GTSNPN and CDR2 SVGIG (reference sequence). The V gene lost 0 bases and the J gene lost 3 bases, with 12 bases spanning the gap. The CDR3 is 14 amino acids.

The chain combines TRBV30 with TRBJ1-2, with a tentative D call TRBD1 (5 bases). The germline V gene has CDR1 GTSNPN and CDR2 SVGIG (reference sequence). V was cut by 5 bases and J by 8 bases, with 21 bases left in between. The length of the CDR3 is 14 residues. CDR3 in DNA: TGTGCCTGGGCCCGGGGAGGGGCCCCTGGAGGCTACACCTTC. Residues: CAWARGGAPGGYTF.

The CDR3 DNA follows: TGCAGTGCTAGTCGACTAGCGGGGACCACAGATACGCAGTATTTT. Translation gives CSASRLAGTTDTQYF. The gene calls are TRBV20-1 and TRBJ2-3; TRBD2 agrees at 11 bases. Germline CDR1 and CDR2: DFQATT and SNEGSKA (reference sequence). The CDR3 covers 15 residues. Trimming cost V 3 bases and J 2 bases; bases outside gene matches: 4.

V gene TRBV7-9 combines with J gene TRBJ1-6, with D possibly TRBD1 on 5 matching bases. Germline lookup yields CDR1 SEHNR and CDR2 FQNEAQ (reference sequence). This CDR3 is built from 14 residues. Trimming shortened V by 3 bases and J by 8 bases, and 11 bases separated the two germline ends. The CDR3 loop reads CASSFTTGDSPLHF. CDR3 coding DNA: TGTGCCAGCAGCTTCACAACGGGGGATTCACCCCTCCACTTT. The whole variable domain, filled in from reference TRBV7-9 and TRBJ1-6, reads DTGVSQNPRHKITKRGQNVTFRCDPISEHNRLYWYRQTLGQGPEFLTYFQNEAQLEKSRLLSDRFSAERPKGSFSTLEIQRTEQGDSAMYLCASSFTTGDSPLHFGNGTRLTVT.

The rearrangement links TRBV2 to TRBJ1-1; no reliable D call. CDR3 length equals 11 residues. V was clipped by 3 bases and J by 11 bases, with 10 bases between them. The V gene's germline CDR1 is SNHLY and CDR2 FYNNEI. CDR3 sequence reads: CASSEEGGAFF. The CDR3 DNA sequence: TGTGCCAGCAGTGAGGAGGGAGGGGCTTTCTTT. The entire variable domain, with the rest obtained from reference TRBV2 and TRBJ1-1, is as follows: EPEVTQTPSHQVTQMGQEVILRCVPISNHLYFYWYRQILGQKVEFLVSFYNNEISEKSEIFDDQFSVERPDGSNFTLKIRSTKLEDSAMYFCASSEEGGAFFGQGTRLTVV.

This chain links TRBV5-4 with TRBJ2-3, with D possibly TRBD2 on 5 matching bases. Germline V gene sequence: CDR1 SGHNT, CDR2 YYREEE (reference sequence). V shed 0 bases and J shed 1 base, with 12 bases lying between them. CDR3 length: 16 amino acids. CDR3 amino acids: CASSLGGSAGTDTQYF. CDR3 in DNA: TGTGCCAGCAGCTTGGGTGGTAGCGCAGGCACAGATACGCAGTATTTT. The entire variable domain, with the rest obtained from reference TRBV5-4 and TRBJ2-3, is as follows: ETGVTQSPTHLIKTRGQQVTLRCSSQSGHNTVSWYQQALGQGPQFIFQYYREEENGRGNFPPRFSGLQFPNYSSELNVNALELDDSALYLCASSLGGSAGTDTQYFGPGTRLTVL.

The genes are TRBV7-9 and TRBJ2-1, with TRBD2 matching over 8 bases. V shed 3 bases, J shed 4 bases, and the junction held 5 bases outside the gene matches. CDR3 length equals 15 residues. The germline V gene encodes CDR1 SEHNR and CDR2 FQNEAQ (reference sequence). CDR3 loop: CASSLLRGVYNEQFF. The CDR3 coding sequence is TGTGCCAGCAGCTTGCTGCGGGGGGTGTACAATGAGCAGTTCTTC. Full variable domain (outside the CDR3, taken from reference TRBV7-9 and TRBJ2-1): DTGVSQNPRHKITKRGQNVTFRCDPISEHNRLYWYRQTLGQGPEFLTYFQNEAQLEKSRLLSDRFSAERPKGSFSTLEIQRTEQGDSAMYLCASSLLRGVYNEQFFGPGTRLTVL.

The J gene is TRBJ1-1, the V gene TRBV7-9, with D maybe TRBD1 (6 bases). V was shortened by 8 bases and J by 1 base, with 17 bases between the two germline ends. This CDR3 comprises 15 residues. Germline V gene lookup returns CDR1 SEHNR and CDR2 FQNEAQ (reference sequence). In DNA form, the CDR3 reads TGTGCCAGCGGAACAGGGCCTAGTAGGAACACTGAAGCTTTCTTT. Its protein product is CASGTGPSRNTEAFF. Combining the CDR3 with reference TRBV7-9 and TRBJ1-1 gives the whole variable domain DTGVSQNPRHKITKRGQNVTFRCDPISEHNRLYWYRQTLGQGPEFLTYFQNEAQLEKSRLLSDRFSAERPKGSFSTLEIQRTEQGDSAMYLCASGTGPSRNTEAFFGQGTRLTVV.

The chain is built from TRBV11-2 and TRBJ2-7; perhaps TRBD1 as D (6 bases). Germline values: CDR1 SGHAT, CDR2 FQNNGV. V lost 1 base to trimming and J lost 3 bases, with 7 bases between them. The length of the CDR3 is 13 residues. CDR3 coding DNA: TGTGCCAGCAGCTTAGGACAGGTCTACGAGCAGTACTTC. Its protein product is CASSLGQVYEQYF. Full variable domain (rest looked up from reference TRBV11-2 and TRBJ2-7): EAGVAQSPRYKIIEKRQSVAFWCNPISGHATLYWYQQILGQGPKLLIQFQNNGVVDDSQLPKDRFSAERLKGVDSTLKIQPAKLEDSAVYLCASSLGQVYEQYFGPGTRLTVT.